This entry concerns a single T cell receptor (beta chain). Trimming pared 4 bases from V and 4 bases from J, leaving 22 bases between. The CDR3 sequence is 17 residues long. Germline CDR1 and CDR2: LGHNT and FRNRAP. TCRdb's copy holds only in-frame clones and misses some; the assay was immunoSEQ multiplex PCR. The sample contains 70,000 to 85,000 clones, nearly 97% of which appear only once. This entry belongs to a study of technical replicates of blood from a handful of donors. The gene calls are TRBV12-5 and TRBJ1-2; no clear D gene. The origin of this receptor is a human donor in good health. Source material: T cells isolated from PBMCs. The CDR3 DNA reads as TGTGCTAGTGGTTCGGGAAAGTCGGTCGTTGGTGGCTATGGCTACACCTTC. Translated, it gives CASGSGKSVVGGYGYTF.